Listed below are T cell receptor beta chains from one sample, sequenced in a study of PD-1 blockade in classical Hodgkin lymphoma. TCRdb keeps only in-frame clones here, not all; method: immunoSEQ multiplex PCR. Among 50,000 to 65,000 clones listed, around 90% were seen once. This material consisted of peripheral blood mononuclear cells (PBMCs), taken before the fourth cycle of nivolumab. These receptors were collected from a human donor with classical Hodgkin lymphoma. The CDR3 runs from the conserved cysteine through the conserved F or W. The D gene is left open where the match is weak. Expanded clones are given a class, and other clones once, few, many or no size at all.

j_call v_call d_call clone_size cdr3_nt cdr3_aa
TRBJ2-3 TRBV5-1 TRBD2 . TGCGCCAGCAGCCCGGGACTAGCGGGGGGGTGGGGCACAGATACGCAGTATTTT CASSPGLAGGWGTDTQYF
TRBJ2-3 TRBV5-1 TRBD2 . TGCGCCAGCAGCTTAACTAGCGGGGGGGTGGATACGCAGTATTTT CASSLTSGGVDTQYF
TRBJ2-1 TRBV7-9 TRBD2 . TGTGCCAGCAGCCCCGCTAGCGGGGGCTACAATGAGCAGTTCTTC CASSPASGGYNEQFF
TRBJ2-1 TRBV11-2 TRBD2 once TGTGCCAGCAGGCGACCGGGACTAGCGGGATACAATGAGCAGTTCTTC CASRRPGLAGYNEQFF
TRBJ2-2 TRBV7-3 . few TGTGCCAGCAGCTTATCGAACACCGGGGAGCTGTTTTTT CASSLSNTGELFF
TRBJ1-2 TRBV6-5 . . TGTGCCAGCAGTTACGGGAGAAGGGATGGCTACACCTTC CASSYGRRDGYTF
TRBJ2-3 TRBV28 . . TGTGCCAGCATCAAACTAGGGCCAACAGATACGCAGTATTTT CASIKLGPTDTQYF
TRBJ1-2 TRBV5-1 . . TGCGCCAGCAGCTTGGGATGGCAGAACTATGGCTACACCTTC CASSLGWQNYGYTF
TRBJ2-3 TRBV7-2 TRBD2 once TGTGCCAGCAGCGAAAAAGGGACTAGCGGGGGGGACACGCAGTATTTT CASSEKGTSGGDTQYF
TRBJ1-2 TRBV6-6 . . TGTGCCAGCAGCACGGCCACGGTCCTTGAAGGCTACACCTTC CASSTATVLEGYTF
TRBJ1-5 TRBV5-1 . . TGCGCCAGCAGCCCGACAGACCAGGGGCAGCCCCAGCATTTT CASSPTDQGQPQHF
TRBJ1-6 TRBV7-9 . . TGTGCCAGCAGCTTGGGGGTAGCTAATTCACCCCTCCACTTT CASSLGVANSPLHF
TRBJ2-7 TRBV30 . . TGTGCCTGGAGTGTCCAGGGGTTCTCCGAGCAGTACTTC CAWSVQGFSEQYF
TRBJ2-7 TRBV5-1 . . TGCGCCAGGCCAAGAGTATACAGAAATCTTTACGAGCAGTACTTC CARPRVYRNLYEQYF
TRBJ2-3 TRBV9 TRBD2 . TGTGCCAGCAGCGCACCCGAAGCGGGGGGCTATCAAGATACGCAGTATTTT CASSAPEAGGYQDTQYF
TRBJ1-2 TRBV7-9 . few TGTGCCAGCAGCTTAGGACAGGTAGATGGCTACACCTTC CASSLGQVDGYTF
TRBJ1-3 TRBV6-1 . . TGTGCCAGCAGTGAAACCTCAGTGGACTCTGGAAACACCATATATTTT CASSETSVDSGNTIYF
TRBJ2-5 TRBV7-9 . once TGTGCCAGCAGCTTATCGGCAGGGGGGGAGACCCAGTACTTC CASSLSAGGETQYF
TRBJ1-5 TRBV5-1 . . TGCGCCAGCAGTCAGGGGAGCGGCAATCAGCCCCAGCATTTT CASSQGSGNQPQHF
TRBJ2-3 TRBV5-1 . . TGCGCCAGCAGAGAAGCGGGCTCCGTGGCAGATACGCAGTATTTT CASREAGSVADTQYF
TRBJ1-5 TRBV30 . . TGTGCCTGGAGTGTATCGGGGGGCCTGACAGAGCCCCACAATCAGCCCCAGCATTTT CAWSVSGGLTEPHNQPQHF
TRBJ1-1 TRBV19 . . TGTGCCAGTAGTCTTAGTAGCGGTGTCGTTGAAGCTTTCTTT CASSLSSGVVEAFF
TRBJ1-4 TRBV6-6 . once TGTGCCAGCAGGCCCCGGGCGACTAATGAAAAACTGTTTTTT CASRPRATNEKLFF
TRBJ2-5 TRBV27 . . TGTGCCAGCGCCCCCGGGGCCTTCAAAGAGACCCAGTACTTC CASAPGAFKETQYF
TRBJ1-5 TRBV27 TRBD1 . TGTGCCAGCAGTCAAGGGACAGGGTTATATCAGCCCCAGCATTTT CASSQGTGLYQPQHF
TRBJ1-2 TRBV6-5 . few TGTGCCACGCTAGCTGCCTGGGGCTACACCTTC CATLAAWGYTF
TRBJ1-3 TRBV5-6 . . TGTGCCAGCAGCTCATTTAGGGCAGGGAGCTCTGGAAACACCATATATTTT CASSSFRAGSSGNTIYF
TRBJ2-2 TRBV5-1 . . TGCGCCAGCAGCTTGGGGGGGTCCACCGGGGAGCTGTTTTTT CASSLGGSTGELFF
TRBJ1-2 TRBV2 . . TGTGCCAAATCGGACGGGAACTATGGCTACACCTTC CAKSDGNYGYTF
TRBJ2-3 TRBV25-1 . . TGTGCCAGCAGTGATCAGGGCCGCACAGATACGCAGTATTTT CASSDQGRTDTQYF
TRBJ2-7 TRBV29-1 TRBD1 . TGCAGCGCCGGTGGGGTGCCAGGACAGGGGTCCTACGAGCAGTACTTC CSAGGVPGQGSYEQYF
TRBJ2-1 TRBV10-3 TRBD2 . TGTGCCATCACTAGCGGGGTTTACAATGAGCAGTTCTTC CAITSGVYNEQFF
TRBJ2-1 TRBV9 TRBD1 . TGTGCCAGCGGGACAGTTTACAATGAGCAGTTCTTC CASGTVYNEQFF
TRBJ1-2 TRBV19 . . TGTGCCAGTAGTATAGAAGGGGACTATGGCTACACCTTC CASSIEGDYGYTF
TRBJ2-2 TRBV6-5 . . TGTGCCAGCAGTTACTCGGGGAGTAGGGACACCGGGGAGCTGTTTTTT CASSYSGSRDTGELFF
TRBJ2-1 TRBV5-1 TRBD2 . TGCGCCAGCAGCTTGGCTGGGACTAGCGAGAGGGAGTTCTTC CASSLAGTSEREFF
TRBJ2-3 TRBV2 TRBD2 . TGTGCCAGCAGTGAGCCTAGCGGGAGCACAGATACGCAGTATTTT CASSEPSGSTDTQYF
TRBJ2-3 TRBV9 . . TGTGCCAGCAGCTCCCCCCGGGGGAGCACAGATACGCAGTATTTT CASSSPRGSTDTQYF
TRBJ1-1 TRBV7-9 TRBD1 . TGTGCCAGCAGCTCATGGACAGGGAGCACTGAAGCTTTCTTT CASSSWTGSTEAFF
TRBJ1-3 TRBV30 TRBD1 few TGTGCCTGGAGGAGAGACAGGGCTCCCTCTGGAAACACCATATATTTT CAWRRDRAPSGNTIYF
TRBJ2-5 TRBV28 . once TGTGCCACACAGGGTTTCCAAGAGACCCAGTACTTC CATQGFQETQYF
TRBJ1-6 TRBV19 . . TGTGCCAGTAGCACTCATCTTAAACGGAGAGGGGAACATAGTTCACCCCTCCACTTT CASSTHLKRRGEHSSPLHF
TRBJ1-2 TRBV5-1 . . TGCGCCAGCAGCTTGGACGTGGGCTCCTACGGCTACACCTTC CASSLDVGSYGYTF
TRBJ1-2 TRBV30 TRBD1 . TGTGCCTGGAACACAGGGGCAGCTCAGGGGGCTGGCTATGGCTACACCTTC CAWNTGAAQGAGYGYTF
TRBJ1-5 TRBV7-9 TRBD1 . TGTGCCAGCAGCTCAACAGGGGTGGGTCAGCCCCAGCATTTT CASSSTGVGQPQHF
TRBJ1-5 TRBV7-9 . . TGTGCCAGCAGCTTAGCGGACACTCCCCAGCATTTT CASSLADTPQHF
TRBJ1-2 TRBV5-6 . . TGTGCCAGCAGCTTTCTACAGGGTCCCGGCTACACCTTC CASSFLQGPGYTF